A single sample is the source of the 9 T cell receptor beta chains below, sequenced in a study of blood T cell repertoires in COVID-19. Repertoires were generated with immunoSEQ multiplex PCR, while TCRdb's copy carries only in-frame clones and drops some. Found here are around 230,000 clones, around 83% of them singletons; the top ten hold 7% to 10%. The sample consisted of peripheral blood. The receptor source for this set is a woman aged 50 to 60 with acute or convalescent COVID-19.

A remark on this clone: The sample contains more than one DNA sequence encoding this CDR3. This chain links TRBV18 with TRBJ2-5; the D is unclear. CDR1 is KGHSH and CDR2 is LQKENI in the germline V gene. V dropped 0 bases and J dropped 5 bases, with 4 bases sitting between them. The CDR3 extends over 12 amino acids. CDR3 region: CASSPPGETQYF. Written as DNA, the CDR3 is TGTGCCAGCTCACCACCCGGGGAGACCCAGTACTTC.

The chain recombines TRBV6-1 with TRBJ2-7; D may be TRBD1 (5 bases). Per the germline V gene, CDR1 is MNHNS and CDR2 is SASEGT. This CDR3 is 12 amino acids long. V was clipped by 3 bases and J by 2 bases, with 5 bases between them. In nucleotides, the CDR3 is TGTGCCAGCAGTGAGGACACCTACGAGCAGTACTTC. Amino acid sequence: CASSEDTYEQYF.

This clone was seen a few times. The rearrangement joins TRBV28 to TRBJ2-3, with 7 bases fitting TRBD2. This CDR3 has 14 amino acids. Unmatched junction bases numbered 11, after V lost 8 bases and J lost 6 bases. Germline loops: CDR1 MDHEN, CDR2 SYDVKM. The CDR3 loop reads CASGTGGAGDTQYF. CDR3 coding DNA: TGTGCCAGCGGAACGGGAGGCGCGGGGGATACGCAGTATTTT.

The chain joins TRBV19 to TRBJ2-1; 10 bases match TRBD2. The junction had 11 bases not matched to a gene; V was cut back by 6 bases and J by 9 bases. The CDR3 has 15 amino acids. CDR1 is LNHDA and CDR2 is SQIVND in the germline V gene (reference sequence). The DNA of the CDR3 is TGTGCCAGTAGAGGAGCTAGCGGGAGCAGGGGTGAGCAGTTCTTC. Translation gives CASRGASGSRGEQFF.

The chain is built from TRBV6-5 and TRBJ2-7; no clear D. The CDR3 is made up of 13 amino acids. Germline V gives CDR1 MNHEY, CDR2 SVGAGI. Trimming cost V 9 bases and J 4 bases, with 16 bases left between them. CDR3 DNA sequence: TGTGCCAGTTACTACAACTCTGGATACGAGCAGTACTTC. Translation: CASYYNSGYEQYF.

The J gene is TRBJ2-7, the V gene TRBV23-1; D not certain. TRBV23-1 counts as an open reading frame of uncertain function. This CDR3 is built from 9 residues. The V end lost 6 bases, the J end lost 7 bases, and 4 bases lay between the germline ends. This chain's CDR3 is CASRREQYF. The CDR3 DNA follows: TGCGCCAGCAGGCGGGAGCAGTACTTC.

The chain carries TRBV7-9 and TRBJ1-1, with D unclear. With 4 bases removed from V and 1 base from J, the gap between germline ends came to 7 bases. The CDR3 sequence is 13 residues long. Germline-derived CDR1 and CDR2 are SEHNR and FQNEAQ (reference sequence). The CDR3 region has the DNA TGTGCCAGCAGCTGGGCCTCGAACACTGAAGCTTTCTTT. Protein: CASSWASNTEAFF.

The CDR3 DNA reads TGTGCCAGCAGCTTCGGGGGTCCCATGAACACTGAAGCTTTCTTT. This sequence encodes CASSFGGPMNTEAFF. The V call is TRBV5-4, the J call TRBJ1-1; possible D gene TRBD1, 5 bases. The CDR3 consists of 15 residues. Trimming pared 2 bases from V and 0 bases from J, leaving 11 bases between. The V gene's germline CDR1 is SGHNT and CDR2 YYREEE (reference sequence).

V usage is TRBV5-1 and J usage is TRBJ1-6; D is possibly TRBD1 (5 bases). The V end was cut by 0 bases, the J end by 6 bases, with 7 bases between. The CDR3 is made up of 14 amino acids. The germline gives CDR1 SGHRS, CDR2 YFSETQ. In DNA, the CDR3 is TGCGCCAGCAGCTTGGGGGGCCCTAATTCACCCCTCCACTTT. It yields the protein CASSLGGPNSPLHF.